This T cell receptor beta chain was captured in a study of T-cell reconstitution after alpha-beta-depleted transplantation in children. Study-level results: Alpha-beta T cells present about two months after transplant were reported to originate from several hundred expanded graft clones. T-cell counts and diversity at one year following transplant were attributed mainly to newly produced T cells. Surviving recipient cells, namely T cells and thymic progenitors, were the source of high day-60 TCRbeta diversity in some patients.

This clonotype was counted at least ten times. Its target is unknown. The authors prepared the TCRbeta library with unique molecular identifiers. TCRdb reanalysed the PCR reads using MiXCR and keeps one entry per CDR3 protein. The profile shows 250,000 to 300,000 distinct CDR3 sequences, around a tenth of them singletons. The sequencing used peripheral blood, collected 180 days after TCRalphabeta/CD19-depleted stem cell transplant. The clonotype was recovered from a male patient between 2 and 10 years old who had a stem cell transplant for chronic granulomatous disease, so the T cells may come from the graft donor.

The CDR3 nucleotides read TGTGCCAGCAGTTCTTCTGGGGCCAACGTCCTGACTTTC. Translated: CASSSSGANVLTF. The chain employs TRBV27 and TRBJ2-6; D gene ambiguous. Germline CDR1 and CDR2: MNHEY and SMNVEV (reference sequence). V was pared by 4 bases and J by 1 base, with 2 bases between. There are 13 residues in the CDR3.